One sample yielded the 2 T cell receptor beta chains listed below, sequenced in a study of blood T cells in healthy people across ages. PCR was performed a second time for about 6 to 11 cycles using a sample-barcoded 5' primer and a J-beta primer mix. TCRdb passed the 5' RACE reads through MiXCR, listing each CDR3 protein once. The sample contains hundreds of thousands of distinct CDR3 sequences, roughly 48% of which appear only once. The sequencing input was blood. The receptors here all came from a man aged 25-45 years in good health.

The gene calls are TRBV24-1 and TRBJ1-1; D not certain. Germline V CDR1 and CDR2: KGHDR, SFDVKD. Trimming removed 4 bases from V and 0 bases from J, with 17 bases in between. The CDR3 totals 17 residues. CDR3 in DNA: TGTGCCACCAGTGAGATCGACCGCGAGAGATTGAACACTGAAGCTTTCTTT. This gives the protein CATSEIDRERLNTEAFF.

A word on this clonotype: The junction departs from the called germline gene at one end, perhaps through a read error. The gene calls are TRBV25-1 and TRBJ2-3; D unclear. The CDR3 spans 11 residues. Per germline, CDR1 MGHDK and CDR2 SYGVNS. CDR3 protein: CVSSIDGTQYF. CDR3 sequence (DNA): TGTGTCAGCAGTATAGATGGAACGCAGTATTTT.